This T cell receptor beta chain emerged from a study of shared clonotypes between healthy human individuals. At the level of the study: CD4 naive and CD4 memory each took three plates per donor, while CD8 naive took two and CD8 memory one.

Sequencing was performed with immunoSEQ multiplex PCR; in TCRdb, only in-frame clones are kept and a portion is missing. In the table there are around 510,000 clones, roughly 95% of which are singletons. Germline CDR1 MNHEY, CDR2 SVGAGI. The V end lost 0 bases, the J end lost 0 bases, and 12 bases lay between the germline ends. The length of the CDR3 is 16 residues. This chain links TRBV6-5 with TRBJ2-7, with TRBD2 as a possible D gene (6 bases). Sequencing used naive CD4+ T cells sorted from blood. Subset meaning: CD45RA+ positively selected. The source of this sequence is a woman aged 30 to 39 in good health. CDR3 DNA: TGTGCCAGCAGTTACTCAAGCGCTAGCGCCTCCTACGAGCAGTACTTC. Translating it yields CASSYSSASASYEQYF.